The 21 T cell receptor beta chains reported below all come from one sample, sequenced in a study of naive and memory T cell subsets. Two oligonucleotides, mixed equimolar, formed the beta constant-region primer covering TRBC1 and TRBC2. The ligated cDNA underwent four PCR rounds using SP2 and nested alpha and beta constant-region primers. TCRdb ran MiXCR on the UMI-ligation and nested PCR reads and lists one entry per CDR3 protein. The repertoire consists of approximately 90,000 distinct CDR3 sequences, with 10% to 12% occurring once and the leading ten covering around 0.13%. No antigen has been identified for these receptors. Overall study findings and caveats: A few larger clonotypes appeared in naive repertoires, especially CD8, possibly memory cells re-expressing CD45RA.

Source material: naive CD4+ T cells from blood. These receptors came from a human donor in good health.

The chain couples TRBV30 to TRBJ2-1, with D possibly TRBD1 on 6 matching bases. The CDR3 has 12 amino acids. From germline, CDR1 is GTSNPN and CDR2 SVGIG (reference sequence). V shed 6 bases and J shed 5 bases, with 11 bases lying between them. CDR3 DNA sequence: TGTGCCTGCGTTCGACAGGACAATGAGCAGTTCTTC. It specifies CACVRQDNEQFF.

The rearrangement joins TRBV28 to TRBJ1-2; D perhaps matches TRBD1 (5 bases). Trimming stripped 2 bases from V and 2 bases from J, with 18 bases between. Germline V gene sequence: CDR1 MDHEN, CDR2 SYDVKM. CDR3 length equals 17 residues. As DNA, the CDR3 is TGTGCCAGCAGTTTAGGGGGGATTGGAACCCTGAACTATGGCTACACCTTC. Translation gives CASSLGGIGTLNYGYTF.

This clonotype was detected ten times or more. The CDR3 reads CASSSSTTGIYGYTF. The DNA for the CDR3 is TGTGCCAGCAGCTCATCGACGACAGGGATTTATGGCTACACCTTC. The rearrangement uses TRBV7-2 and TRBJ1-2; 7 nucleotides match TRBD1. The CDR3 totals 15 residues. Germline V lookup: CDR1 SGHTA, CDR2 FQGNSA. J was trimmed by 5 bases and V by 4 bases; bases with no gene match: 10.

The sample holds a few counts of this clonotype. The chain combines TRBV12-3 or TRBV12-4 with TRBJ2-5, with 7 bases fitting TRBD1. The V gene end was trimmed by 4 bases and the J gene end by 8 bases; junction bases not matched to a gene: 13. The CDR3 is made up of 15 amino acids. As DNA, the CDR3 is TGTGCCAGCAGTTCCAGACAGGGACCCATTGGAACCCAGTACTTC. Translating it yields CASSSRQGPIGTQYF.

This clonotype was counted between two and nine times. The chain combines TRBV7-2 with TRBJ1-1; tentative D call: TRBD1 (5 bases). Germline values: CDR1 SGHTA, CDR2 FQGNSA. The CDR3 has 13 amino acids. Trimming left V 5 bases short and J 8 bases short, with 15 bases between. Here the CDR3 reads CASSPGPQEEAFF. Here the CDR3 DNA reads TGTGCCAGCAGCCCGGGGCCACAGGAAGAAGCTTTCTTT. Variable domain in full (rest from reference TRBV7-2 and TRBJ1-1): GAGVSQSPSNKVTEKGKDVELRCDPISGHTALYWYRQSLGQGLEFLIYFQGNSAPDKSGLPSDRFSAERTGGSVSTLTIQRTQQEDSAVYLCASSPGPQEEAFFGQGTRLTVV.

The sample holds a few counts of this clonotype. The rearrangement joins TRBV12-3 or TRBV12-4 to TRBJ2-5, with TRBD2 matching 12 bases. The J segment lost 4 bases and the V segment lost 5 bases, leaving 5 bases of the junction unmatched. This CDR3 spans 15 amino acids. The CDR3 DNA is TGTGCCAGCAGTCACAGACTAGCGGGAGCAGAGACCCAGTACTTC. Translated, it gives CASSHRLAGAETQYF.

This clonotype was found a few times. The chain is built from TRBV9 and TRBJ1-1; D unclear. Deletions cut 1 base from V and 7 bases from J, with 11 bases between. Germline V gene data show CDR1 as SGDLS and CDR2 as YYNGEE. The CDR3 extends over 13 amino acids. The CDR3 region is CASSVFPGDEAFF. For the CDR3, the DNA is TGTGCCAGCAGCGTATTCCCCGGCGATGAAGCTTTCTTT.

The J gene is TRBJ2-1, the V gene TRBV7-9; TRBD2 aligns across 8 bases. CDR3 size: 16 residues. Per germline, CDR1 SEHNR and CDR2 FQNEAQ (reference sequence). V was pared by 5 bases and J by 3 bases, with 9 bases of the junction left unmatched. The CDR3 bases are TGTGCCAGCAGCCCTCCGACTAGCGTAAGCTACAATGAGCAGTTCTTC. This codes for CASSPPTSVSYNEQFF.

This clonotype occurred a few times. The chain couples TRBV12-3 or TRBV12-4 to TRBJ1-2; 9 nucleotides agree with TRBD1. The V and J ends lost 6 bases and 2 bases, in that order; junction bases with no gene match: 4. The CDR3 consists of 14 residues. CDR3 amino acids: CASRNTGGNYGYTF. CDR3 nucleotides: TGTGCCAGCAGGAACACAGGGGGCAACTATGGCTACACCTTC.

This sequence joins TRBV29-1 and TRBJ2-1; TRBD1 matches 8 bases. Germline values: CDR1 SQVTM, CDR2 ANQGSEA. J gave up 9 bases and V 7 bases, and 5 bases lay outside the gene matches. The CDR3 extends over 11 amino acids. This chain's CDR3 is CSGNTGGEQFF. The CDR3 DNA follows: TGCAGCGGGAATACAGGGGGTGAGCAGTTCTTC.

Many counts were recorded for this clonotype. V and J are TRBV29-1 and TRBJ2-1; 8 bases match TRBD1. V was clipped by 4 bases and J by 9 bases; unmatched bases: 14. The CDR3 has 15 residues. Germline assignment: CDR1 SQVTM and CDR2 ANQGSEA. CDR3 DNA sequence: TGCAGCGTTGTCCAGGACAGGGTTCTTGGAAGTGAGCAGTTCTTC. Encoded protein: CSVVQDRVLGSEQFF.

The chain joins TRBV12-3 or TRBV12-4 to TRBJ1-5; 7 bases are shared with TRBD1. This CDR3 has 14 residues. V was clipped by 6 bases and J by 5 bases; unmatched bases: 7. In nucleotides, the CDR3 is TGTGCCAGCAGAGGGACAGCACCTTATCAGCCCCAGCATTTT. As protein: CASRGTAPYQPQHF.

This clonotype was recorded many times. Written as DNA, the CDR3 is TGTGCCAGCAGCTTATCCCCCCAACAACAGAACTCCCGTGGCTACACCTTC. This gives the protein CASSLSPQQQNSRGYTF. The chain recombines TRBV7-2 with TRBJ1-2; no reliable D call. CDR3 length: 17 residues. The germline V gene has CDR1 SGHTA and CDR2 FQGNSA. Trimming took off 2 bases at V and 7 bases at J, with 23 bases between the two ends.

The table lists this clonotype with many counts. The gene calls are TRBV20-1 and TRBJ2-3, with D perhaps matching TRBD1 or TRBD2 (5 bases each). From germline, CDR1 is DFQATT and CDR2 SNEGSKA (reference sequence). The CDR3 contains 15 residues. V lost 3 bases, J lost 0 bases, and 13 bases lay in between. The CDR3 sequence: CSASSGTLSTDTQYF. For the CDR3, the DNA is TGCAGTGCTAGTTCGGGGACGTTAAGCACAGATACGCAGTATTTT.

The rearrangement joins TRBV7-2 to TRBJ2-2; no reliable D call. The ends were cut back, 0 bases at V and 1 base at J, with 6 bases in the middle. The CDR3 sequence is 15 residues long. The V gene's germline CDR1 is SGHTA and CDR2 FQGNSA. In DNA, the CDR3 is TGTGCCAGCAGCTTAGCGCTTTTGAACACCGGGGAGCTGTTTTTT. This translates into CASSLALLNTGELFF.

This clonotype was seen more than once but under ten times. The J gene is TRBJ2-2, the V gene TRBV14, with 12 nucleotides matching TRBD1. The CDR3 covers 17 residues. Germline V gene lookup returns CDR1 SGHDN and CDR2 FVKESK. Losses at the gene ends were 4 bases for V and 3 bases for J; bases not matched to a gene: 6. The CDR3 DNA follows: TGTGCCAGCAGCCGGGACAGGGGGCGCTCGGACACCGGGGAGCTGTTTTTT. The encoded protein is CASSRDRGRSDTGELFF.

This clonotype was counted a few times. This chain connects TRBV21-1 to TRBJ1-3; the D call TRBD1 from the table was never checked on the DNA. TRBV21-1 has pseudogene status. The CDR3 loop spans 17 amino acids. The DNA of the CDR3 is TGTGCCAGCAGCTTTGGTTGGGACAGGGTATCAGGAAACACCATATATTTT. Translated, it gives CASSFGWDRVSGNTIYF.

This clonotype has at least ten counts. The V gene is TRBV5-1, the J gene TRBJ1-3, with TRBD1 matching over 7 bases. Germline CDR1 and CDR2: SGHRS and YFSETQ. The CDR3 spans 15 residues. V lost 2 bases, J lost 5 bases, and 7 bases stayed unmatched. The CDR3 DNA is TGCGCCAGCAGCTTCGACAGGGAAAGGAGAAACACCATATATTTT. It encodes CASSFDRERRNTIYF.

This clonotype was observed a few times. V and J are TRBV9 and TRBJ2-7; 8 bases line up with TRBD1. Per the germline V gene, CDR1 is SGDLS and CDR2 is YYNGEE. The ends lost 1 base at V and 2 bases at J; junction bases unmatched: 5. This CDR3 is built from 15 residues. CDR3 in amino acids: CASSVLDRGPYEQYF. The CDR3 DNA reads as TGTGCCAGCAGCGTACTCGACAGGGGTCCCTACGAGCAGTACTTC.

The chain uses TRBV9 and TRBJ2-7; D is perhaps TRBD2 (5 bases). V was pared by 0 bases and J by 0 bases, with 10 bases between. Germline-derived CDR1 and CDR2 are SGDLS and YYNGEE. CDR3 length: 15 residues. CDR3 in DNA: TGTGCCAGCAGCGTAGCAGCGGAGAGCTCCTACGAGCAGTACTTC. This sequence encodes CASSVAAESSYEQYF.

The gene calls are TRBV7-2 and TRBJ2-7; D is perhaps TRBD1 or TRBD2 (5 bases each). In germline, CDR1 is SGHTA, CDR2 FQGNSA. The V gene lost 10 bases and the J gene lost 3 bases, with 19 bases spanning the gap. The CDR3 sequence is 14 residues long. The CDR3 DNA reads as TGTGCCACCTCCACTTCCCGAGGGGACTACGAGCAGTACTTC. As protein: CATSTSRGDYEQYF. Looking up the rest from reference TRBV7-2 and TRBJ2-7 gives the full variable domain: GAGVSQSPSNKVTEKGKDVELRCDPISGHTALYWYRQSLGQGLEFLIYFQGNSAPDKSGLPSDRFSAERTGGSVSTLTIQRTQQEDSAVYLCATSTSRGDYEQYFGPGTRLTVT.